The 7 T cell receptor beta chains in this list originate from one sample, sequenced in a study of blood T cell repertoires in COVID-19. TCRdb's table, derived via immunoSEQ multiplex PCR, lists solely in-frame clones and lacks some. The sample includes more than 300,000 clones, approximately 88% seen only once; the top ten take under 2%. The source material was peripheral blood. The source is a woman aged 25 to 39 with COVID-19, enrolled during active disease.

V gene TRBV7-9 combines with J gene TRBJ1-2, with 7 bases identical to TRBD1. The trim removed 1 base at V and 7 bases at J, leaving 9 bases unmatched. Germline V gene data show CDR1 as SEHNR and CDR2 as FQNEAQ (reference sequence). The CDR3 has 15 amino acids. The CDR3 DNA follows: TGTGCCAGCAGCTTAGAAATAGGACAGGCCACTGGCTACACCTTC. Protein product: CASSLEIGQATGYTF.

J is TRBJ2-5 and V is TRBV2, with TRBD2 as a possible D gene (6 bases). Germline lookup yields CDR1 SNHLY and CDR2 FYNNEI. Trimming took off 1 base at V and 2 bases at J, with 11 bases between the two ends. This CDR3 is 15 amino acids long. This CDR3 reads CASSEDGGTQETQYF. The CDR3 nucleotides are TGTGCCAGCAGTGAAGATGGGGGGACTCAAGAGACCCAGTACTTC.

The V and J genes are TRBV29-1 and TRBJ1-5; no clear D. This CDR3 is 12 amino acids long. Germline assignment: CDR1 SQVTM and CDR2 ANQGSEA. Trimming stripped 6 bases from V and 5 bases from J, with 11 bases between. The CDR3 sequence: CSVAFGDQPQHF. CDR3 nucleotide sequence: TGCAGCGTGGCGTTCGGGGATCAGCCCCAGCATTTT.

The V and J genes are TRBV21-1 and TRBJ2-3; TRBD1 is the table's D call, not checked against the DNA. TRBV21-1 is noted as a pseudogene. The CDR3 spans 18 residues. Here the CDR3 reads CASSKGEGTVHGTDTQYF. For the CDR3, the DNA is TGTGCCAGCAGCAAAGGGGAAGGGACAGTGCATGGCACAGATACGCAGTATTTT.

The V call is TRBV27, the J call TRBJ1-2; D is perhaps TRBD1 (5 bases). The V gene's germline CDR1 is MNHEY and CDR2 SMNVEV (reference sequence). V dropped 4 bases and J dropped 5 bases, with 14 bases sitting between them. The CDR3 is 14 amino acids. The CDR3 sequence: CASSSPGTPYGYTF. The DNA for the CDR3 is TGTGCCAGCAGTTCCCCCGGGACTCCGTATGGCTACACCTTC.

This clone was observed a single time. The V and J genes are TRBV29-1 and TRBJ1-1, with D tentatively TRBD1 (5 bases). The V and J ends lost 7 bases and 2 bases respectively, with 17 bases between them. CDR1 and CDR2 (germline): SQVTM, ANQGSEA. The CDR3 runs 14 residues. This chain's CDR3 is CSAVEAGGNTEAFF. CDR3 nucleotide sequence: TGCAGCGCCGTAGAGGCGGGGGGAAACACTGAAGCTTTCTTT.

This sequence joins TRBV28 and TRBJ2-3; tentatively, D is TRBD1 (7 bases). Germline V lookup: CDR1 MDHEN, CDR2 SYDVKM. V lost 3 bases and J lost 9, with 19 bases in between. CDR3 length: 15 amino acids. The CDR3: CASSLPDRRGFTQYF. The DNA of the CDR3 is TGTGCCAGCAGTTTGCCGGACAGGAGGGGGTTCACGCAGTATTTT. Together with reference TRBV28 and TRBJ2-3, the CDR3 gives the full variable domain: DVKVTQSSRYLVKRTGEKVFLECVQDMDHENMFWYRQDPGLGLRLIYFSYDVKMKEKGDIPEGYSVSREKKERFSLILESASTNQTSMYLCASSLPDRRGFTQYFGPGTRLTVL.